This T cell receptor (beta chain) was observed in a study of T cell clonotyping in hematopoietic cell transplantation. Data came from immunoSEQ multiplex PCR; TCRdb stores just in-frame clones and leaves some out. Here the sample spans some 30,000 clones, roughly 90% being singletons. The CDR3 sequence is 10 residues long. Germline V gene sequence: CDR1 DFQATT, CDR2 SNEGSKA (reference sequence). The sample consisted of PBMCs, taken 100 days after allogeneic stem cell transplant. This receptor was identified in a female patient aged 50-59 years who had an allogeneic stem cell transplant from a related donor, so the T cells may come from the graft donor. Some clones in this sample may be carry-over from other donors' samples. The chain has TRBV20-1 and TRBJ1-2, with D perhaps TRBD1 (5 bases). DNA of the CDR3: TGCAGAGCCGGGGGGGAAGGCTACACCTTC. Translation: CRAGGEGYTF.